Listed here are 13 T cell receptor beta chains from one sample, sequenced in a study of cytomegalovirus exposure and HLA in healthy donors. PCR was performed using 60 Vbeta and 13 Jbeta primers. TCRdb's table, derived via immunoSEQ multiplex PCR, lists solely in-frame clones and lacks some. The sample includes a few hundred thousand clones, about 75% of them seen just once. The sequenced material came from PBMCs. These TCRs come from a female donor in good health and CMV-seronegative.

The rearrangement joins TRBV7-2 to TRBJ2-2; 9 bases map to TRBD1. Trimming cost V 4 bases and J 6 bases; bases outside gene matches: 12. The CDR3 spans 17 residues. Germline CDR1 is SGHTA and CDR2 is FQGNSA. Written as DNA, the CDR3 is TGTGCCAGCAGCTCTTACCGGGACAGGGTTTTATCCGGGGAGCTGTTTTTT. Amino acids: CASSSYRDRVLSGELFF.

Here the CDR3 reads CASSNRDKETQYF. The CDR3 DNA reads as TGTGCCAGCAGCAACCGGGACAAAGAGACCCAGTACTTC. V is TRBV7-9 and J is TRBJ2-5, with D tentatively TRBD1 (6 bases). Germline V gene data show CDR1 as SEHNR and CDR2 as FQNEAQ (reference sequence). This CDR3 region has 13 residues. V lost 5 bases and J lost 3, with 10 bases in between.

DNA for the CDR3: TGTGCCAGCAGCCCGTTTCCCTTTTCTGAGCAGTTCTTC. Protein sequence: CASSPFPFSEQFF. J is TRBJ2-1 and V is TRBV7-7; D gene uncertain. Trimming took 5 bases from V and 9 from J, leaving 14 bases between them. The CDR3 has 13 residues. CDR1 is SSHAT, CDR2 FNYEAQ, per germline (reference sequence).

The table lists this clone with a few counts. The chain is built from TRBV5-1 and TRBJ2-5; 13 bases align to TRBD2. This CDR3 spans 16 amino acids. Germline CDR1 SGHRS, CDR2 YFSETQ. Losses at the gene ends were 4 bases for V and 2 bases for J; bases not matched to a gene: 5. The CDR3 nucleotides are TGCGCCAGCAGCGTCGAACTAGCGGGAGGGCAAGAGACCCAGTACTTC. It translates to CASSVELAGGQETQYF.

The chain uses TRBV28 and TRBJ2-7; the match to TRBD2 covers 10 bases. This CDR3 contains 15 residues. Trimming took 5 bases from V and 1 from J; bases not matched to a gene: 5. The germline V gene has CDR1 MDHEN and CDR2 SYDVKM. CDR3 loop: CASSLLAGMSYEQYF. As DNA, the CDR3 is TGTGCCAGCAGTCTACTAGCGGGGATGTCCTACGAGCAGTACTTC.

V and J are TRBV5-1 and TRBJ2-2; maybe TRBD2 (7 bases). V was cut by 4 bases and J by 0 bases, with 10 bases left in between. The germline V gene encodes CDR1 SGHRS and CDR2 YFSETQ. The CDR3 spans 15 residues. CDR3 residues: CASSQGTTNTGELFF. The CDR3 DNA sequence: TGCGCCAGCAGCCAGGGGACTACGAACACCGGGGAGCTGTTTTTT.

This clone was counted only a few times. V is TRBV28 and J is TRBJ2-3; 10 nucleotides agree with TRBD1. The trim removed 1 base at V and 2 bases at J, leaving 9 bases unmatched. CDR1 and CDR2 from the germline V gene are MDHEN and SYDVKM. The CDR3 covers 18 residues. In DNA, the CDR3 is TGTGCCAGCAGTTTATTAGACAGGGGGCTTAGGGTCACAGATACGCAGTATTTT. It encodes CASSLLDRGLRVTDTQYF.

The table lists this clone with a few counts. The chain combines TRBV11-3 with TRBJ2-3, with D tentatively TRBD1 (6 bases). This CDR3 spans 12 amino acids. Trimming removed 4 bases from V and 6 bases from J, with 8 bases in between. In germline, CDR1 is SGHNT, CDR2 YENEEA. CDR3 protein: CASSYQGDTQYF. Written as DNA, the CDR3 is TGTGCCAGCAGCTATCAGGGGGATACGCAGTATTTT. The full variable domain, with the rest looked up from reference TRBV11-3 and TRBJ2-3, is EAGVVQSPRYKIIEKKQPVAFWCNPISGHNTLYWYLQNLGQGPELLIRYENEEAVDDSQLPKDRFSAERLKGVDSTLKIQPAELGDSAVYLCASSYQGDTQYFGPGTRLTVL.

The chain carries TRBV6-5 and TRBJ2-3, with a weak D call TRBD2 (5 bases). CDR1 and CDR2 (germline): MNHEY, SVGAGI. The CDR3 sequence is 14 residues long. Trimming shortened V by 6 bases and J by 1 base, and 11 bases separated the two germline ends. In nucleotides, the CDR3 is TGTGCCAGCAGACGCCCCGGGGGCACAGATACGCAGTATTTT. Translating it yields CASRRPGGTDTQYF.

The rearrangement joins TRBV19 to TRBJ2-1, with D perhaps matching TRBD2 (5 bases). CDR3 length: 14 residues. Trimming removed 6 bases at V and 4 bases at J, with 13 bases between. From germline, CDR1 is LNHDA and CDR2 SQIVND (reference sequence). The CDR3 loop is CASRSSGTYNEQFF. CDR3 in DNA: TGTGCCAGTAGATCAAGCGGCACATACAATGAGCAGTTCTTC. The full variable domain, completed using reference TRBV19 and TRBJ2-1, is DGGITQSPKYLFRKEGQNVTLSCEQNLNHDAMYWYRQDPGQGLRLIYYSQIVNDFQKGDIAEGYSVSREKKESFPLTVTSAQKNPTAFYLCASRSSGTYNEQFFGPGTRLTVL.

The genes are TRBV28 and TRBJ1-4, with D perhaps TRBD1 (6 bases). This CDR3 spans 15 amino acids. V dropped 5 bases and J dropped 3 bases, with 13 bases sitting between them. Per the germline V gene, CDR1 is MDHEN and CDR2 is SYDVKM. The CDR3 DNA reads as TGTGCCAGCAGTCCAGCGGGGGCAGCTAATGAAAAACTGTTTTTT. Residues: CASSPAGAANEKLFF.

The chain recombines TRBV14 with TRBJ2-2; 7 bases are a match to TRBD1. The CDR3 has 19 residues. Germline V gives CDR1 SGHDN, CDR2 FVKESK. V shed 0 bases, J shed 0 bases, and the junction held 10 bases outside the gene matches. For the CDR3, the DNA is TGTGCCAGCAGCCAAGATAACGGACAGGACTTCGCGAACACCGGGGAGCTGTTTTTT. It translates to CASSQDNGQDFANTGELFF.

J is TRBJ2-7 and V is TRBV4-2; TRBD2 matches 7 bases. CDR3 length: 16 amino acids. Looked up from germline, CDR1 is LGHNA and CDR2 is YNFKEQ. J lost 0 bases, V lost 4 bases, and 9 bases had no gene match. The CDR3 region has the DNA TGTGCCAGCAGCCCCGGGGTAGCGGGCCTCTCCTACGAGCAGTACTTC. Encoded protein: CASSPGVAGLSYEQYF.